These 20 T cell receptor beta chains came from one sample sequenced in a study of vaccination and CD4 T cells after COVID-19. Their specific antigens are unknown. Described treatment: approximately 9-day PBMC culture with coronavirus spike peptide pools or control peptides (ViraFEST assay). Cultured CD4+ T cells had their DNA profiled by the Oncomine TCR Beta short-read assay. TCRdb passed the PCR reads through MiXCR, listing each CDR3 protein once. The sample holds about 20,000 distinct CDR3 sequences, 43% seen once. The specimen was CD4+ T cells from blood, cultured in vitro. These receptors all stem from a human donor who had recovered from COVID-19.

This clonotype turned up a few times. The chain combines TRBV11-3 with TRBJ2-7; D may match TRBD1 or TRBD2 (5 bases each). Germline V gene sequence: CDR1 SGHNT, CDR2 YENEEA. The V gene lost 1 base and the J gene lost 6 bases, with 16 bases spanning the gap. The CDR3 has 15 amino acids. CDR3 sequence (DNA): TGTGCCAGCAGCTTAGGTTTGGGACGGGCTTCCGAGCAGTACTTC. Residues: CASSLGLGRASEQYF.

The chain recombines TRBV28 with TRBJ2-7; perhaps D is TRBD1 or TRBD2 (5 bases each). The CDR3 has 17 amino acids. V was shortened by 5 bases and J by 6 bases, with 26 bases between the two germline ends. Germline CDR1 and CDR2: MDHEN and SYDVKM. In nucleotides, the CDR3 is TGTGCCAGCAGTCTGCCTAACCCTAGGAGCGGAAGGGGCGAGCAGTACTTC. This codes for CASSLPNPRSGRGEQYF.

In DNA, the CDR3 is TGTGCCAGCAGGGCTAACTATGGCTACACCTTC. This codes for CASRANYGYTF. The genes are TRBV28 and TRBJ1-2; D gene uncertain. Trimming removed 6 bases from V and 0 bases from J, with 2 bases in between. The CDR3 has 11 residues. Germline V gene data show CDR1 as MDHEN and CDR2 as SYDVKM.

The chain links TRBV20-1 to TRBJ1-2; the match to TRBD1 covers 7 bases. V dropped 6 bases and J dropped 12; count of bases not matched to a gene: 10. The length of the CDR3 is 11 residues. Germline assignment: CDR1 DFQATT and CDR2 SNEGSKA (reference sequence). The CDR3: CSAWTGRRDTF. The CDR3 coding sequence is TGCAGTGCGTGGACAGGCAGACGTGACACCTTC.

On this clonotype: One junction end disagrees with the germline gene, perhaps due to a read error. The chain links TRBV28 to TRBJ2-7; D is perhaps TRBD1 (6 bases). This CDR3 has 15 amino acids. CDR1 and CDR2 (germline): MDHEN, SYDVKM. The CDR3: CASSSGGQSTYERYF. CDR3 sequence (DNA): TGTGCCAGCAGTTCCGGAGGACAGTCAACCTACGAGCGGTACTTC.

In its sample, this clonotype was seen a few times. The rearrangement joins TRBV6-2 or TRBV6-3 to TRBJ2-3; no definite D call. This CDR3 contains 14 residues. From germline, CDR1 is MNHEY and CDR2 SVGEGT. Trimming cost V 7 bases and J 11 bases, with 22 bases left between them. For the CDR3, the DNA is TGTGCCAGCAAAGGGTCCGGGCCCCAAACCGGGCAGTATTTT. This sequence encodes CASKGSGPQTGQYF.

The chain employs TRBV6-7 and TRBJ2-7; 8 bases are shared with TRBD2. TRBV6-7 is noted as an ORF with a role that remains uncertain. The CDR3 runs 16 residues. V trimming: 6 bases; J trimming: 5 bases; junction bases outside the gene matches: 15. The CDR3 sequence is CASSNQLAVRGNEQYF. Written as DNA, the CDR3 is TGTGCCAGCAGCAATCAACTAGCGGTCCGGGGGAACGAGCAGTACTTC.

This sequence joins TRBV21-1 and TRBJ2-1. TRBV21-1 is termed a pseudogene. The CDR3 length is 16 residues. CDR3 DNA: TGTGCCAGCACCAACCAAGAGGTGAGCTCCTACAATGAGCAGTTCTTC. This encodes CASTNQEVSSYNEQFF.

This rearrangement joins TRBV19 to TRBJ2-2; 10 positions match TRBD2. The CDR3 has 14 amino acids. CDR1 and CDR2 (germline): LNHDA, SQIVND (reference sequence). V shed 5 bases, J shed 7 bases, and the junction held 4 bases outside the gene matches. The CDR3 DNA reads as TGTGCCAGTAGTCCACTAGCGGGGTACGGGGAGCTGTTTTTT. This sequence encodes CASSPLAGYGELFF.

This clonotype was picked up a small number of times. The chain combines TRBV2 with TRBJ1-3; 11 bases map to TRBD1. V was clipped by 6 bases and J by 2 bases; unmatched bases: 0. The germline V gene encodes CDR1 SNHLY and CDR2 FYNNEI. This CDR3 spans 14 amino acids. DNA of the CDR3: TGTGCCAGCAGGGACAGGGGGCCTGGAAACACCATATATTTT. Translating it yields CASRDRGPGNTIYF.

This chain joins TRBV7-8 and TRBJ2-7; TRBD1 matches at 8 bases. This CDR3 contains 14 residues. V was clipped by 5 bases and J by 5 bases; unmatched bases: 8. Germline CDR1 SGHVS, CDR2 FQNEAQ. The CDR3 nucleotides are TGTGCCAGCAGCCGTACCAGGGGGCACAACGAGCAGTACTTC. Translated, it gives CASSRTRGHNEQYF.

This rearrangement joins TRBV19 to TRBJ1-2; TRBD1 aligns across 8 bases. Looked up from germline, CDR1 is LNHDA and CDR2 is SQIVND (reference sequence). J lost 0 bases, V lost 11 bases, and 11 bases had no gene match. The CDR3 runs 15 residues. CDR3 region: CAGRQGPLANYGYTF. CDR3 bases: TGTGCCGGCCGACAGGGGCCGTTAGCTAACTATGGCTACACCTTC.

The V call is TRBV6-1, the J call TRBJ2-5, with 8 nucleotides matching TRBD1. The CDR3 has 11 amino acids. Germline values: CDR1 MNHNS, CDR2 SASEGT. V dropped 8 bases and J dropped 10; count of bases not matched to a gene: 6. The CDR3 reads CASGTGRGQYF. Here the CDR3 DNA reads TGTGCCAGCGGGACAGGACGGGGCCAGTACTTC.

The rearrangement uses TRBV28 and TRBJ1-2; D uncertain. Deletions cut 5 bases from V and 4 bases from J, with 11 bases between. This CDR3 region has 13 residues. Germline V CDR1 and CDR2: MDHEN, SYDVKM. Written as DNA, the CDR3 is TGTGCCAGCAGTCCATTTAACCGCTATGGCTACACCTTC. As protein: CASSPFNRYGYTF.

V and J are TRBV14 and TRBJ2-3; D may be TRBD2 (6 bases). The V gene lost 2 bases and the J gene lost 5 bases, with 14 bases spanning the gap. The length of the CDR3 is 15 residues. CDR1 and CDR2 from the germline V gene are SGHDN and FVKESK. The CDR3 here is CASSQSTGVIDTQYF. The CDR3 nucleotides are TGTGCCAGCAGCCAATCTACGGGAGTTATAGATACGCAGTATTTT.

This chain uses TRBV5-6 with TRBJ2-7; D remains ambiguous. The ends were cut back, 0 bases at V and 4 bases at J, with 5 bases in the middle. CDR1 and CDR2 (germline): SGHDT, YYEEEE. CDR3 size: 12 residues. In nucleotides, the CDR3 is TGTGCCAGCAGCTTGGGCGGATACGAGCAGTACTTC. This codes for CASSLGGYEQYF.

This clonotype was counted between two and nine times. This chain joins TRBV6-1 and TRBJ1-1; unclear D gene. V was trimmed by 5 bases and J by 3 bases, leaving 16 bases between them. This CDR3 is built from 15 residues. The germline V gene has CDR1 MNHNS and CDR2 SASEGT. DNA of the CDR3: TGTGCCAGCAGTCTAAAGCACGGTCAGTACACTGAAGCTTTCTTT. Translation: CASSLKHGQYTEAFF.

The rearrangement uses TRBV7-2 and TRBJ2-7; 12 positions agree with TRBD2. This CDR3 is built from 15 residues. The V gene end was trimmed by 3 bases and the J gene end by 8 bases; junction bases not matched to a gene: 8. Germline CDR1 SGHTA, CDR2 FQGNSA. CDR3 protein: CASSFSRLAGDQQYF. The CDR3 nucleotides are TGTGCCAGCAGCTTCAGCCGACTAGCGGGAGATCAGCAGTACTTC.

The genes are TRBV19 and TRBJ2-3; the D call may be TRBD1 or TRBD2 (5 bases each). Germline V gives CDR1 LNHDA, CDR2 SQIVND (reference sequence). The V gene lost 5 bases and the J gene lost 1 base, with 13 bases spanning the gap. The CDR3 consists of 15 residues. CDR3 loop: CASSGRTGRTDTQYF. The CDR3 DNA follows: TGTGCCAGTAGTGGTCGCACGGGGCGCACAGATACGCAGTATTTT. Drawing the rest from reference TRBV19 and TRBJ2-3, the complete variable domain is DGGITQSPKYLFRKEGQNVTLSCEQNLNHDAMYWYRQDPGQGLRLIYYSQIVNDFQKGDIAEGYSVSREKKESFPLTVTSAQKNPTAFYLCASSGRTGRTDTQYFGPGTRLTVL.

The genes are TRBV1 and TRBJ1-5; the table names TRBD1, a call not compared with the DNA. TRBV1 is labeled a pseudogene. The CDR3 runs 17 residues. The CDR3 here is CTSSQTDGGRDNQPQHF. As DNA, the CDR3 is TGCACCAGCAGCCAGACCGACGGGGGTCGAGATAATCAGCCCCAGCATTTT.